The entry below describes one T cell receptor beta chain. Its antigen is unidentified. This entry belongs to a study of T cell responses to AZD1222 COVID-19 vaccine. Study overall: Second-dose groups at about 4 or about 12 weeks were pooled.

Study conclusions and caveats: There were mostly white British donors and more females than males, and clonal diversity was possibly underestimated.

The CDR3 has 13 amino acids. V was clipped by 5 bases and J by 3 bases, with 8 bases between them. CDR1 WNHNN and CDR2 SYGVQD come from the germline V gene (reference sequence). TCRdb's table, derived via immunoSEQ multiplex PCR, lists solely in-frame clones and lacks some. The sample records about 100,000 clones, around nine tenths being singletons. The source of this sequence is an adult in good health. The material was peripheral blood, obtained on day 0 of AZD1222 vaccination. J is TRBJ2-1 and V is TRBV10-1; TRBD1 is a possible D gene (5 bases). As DNA, the CDR3 is TGCGCCAGCAGTCCTCAGGGCTACAATGAGCAGTTCTTC. Its translation is CASSPQGYNEQFF.